Shown below are 25 T cell receptor beta chains from a single sample sequenced in a study of T cells in tuberculosis. Cells were sorted from thawed PBMC rested overnight and stained with GMM-loaded CD1B tetramer, viability dye and anti-CD3. CD1B tetramers were loaded with Rhodococcus equi-derived C32 glucose monomycolate. Some clones are missing from TCRdb's copy, which holds only in-frame ones; the method was immunoSEQ multiplex PCR. The repertoire has 55,000 to 65,000 clones, 81% of them found once; the top ten carry around 13%. Source material: CD1b-GMM tetramer-negative cells sorted from PBMCs. The source is an adult woman with latent tuberculosis.

This chain joins TRBV27 and TRBJ2-7, with no clear D. With 6 bases removed from V and 5 bases from J, the gap between germline ends came to 17 bases. CDR1 MNHEY and CDR2 SMNVEV come from the germline V gene (reference sequence). This CDR3 has 14 amino acids. The CDR3 loop is CASSPRFPLDEQYF. In DNA, the CDR3 is TGTGCCAGCAGCCCACGTTTTCCCCTAGACGAGCAGTACTTC.

The gene calls are TRBV7-2 and TRBJ2-3, with D maybe TRBD2 (7 bases). CDR3 length equals 16 residues. V lost 5 bases and J 4 bases, leaving 19 bases between the germline ends. The germline CDR1 and CDR2 sequences are SGHTA and FQGNSA. The CDR3 region is CASSLGGGGKADTQYF. In DNA form, the CDR3 reads TGTGCCAGCAGCCTGGGGGGGGGCGGGAAGGCAGATACGCAGTATTTT.

V and J are TRBV29-1 and TRBJ2-1; perhaps TRBD2 as D (6 bases). Germline loops: CDR1 SQVTM, CDR2 ANQGSEA. Trimming took 7 bases from V and 5 from J, leaving 6 bases between them. This CDR3 has 10 amino acids. The CDR3 here is CSAGDNEQFF. In DNA form, the CDR3 reads TGCAGCGCGGGGGACAATGAGCAGTTCTTC.

V is TRBV29-1 and J is TRBJ2-5; weak D call: TRBD2 (6 bases). This CDR3 is 13 amino acids long. Germline V gene sequence: CDR1 SQVTM, CDR2 ANQGSEA. CDR3 bases: TGCAGGGCTGGTGGGGGGACGGGAAAGACCCAGTACTTC. Encoded protein: CRAGGGTGKTQYF.

The rearrangement joins TRBV7-9 to TRBJ2-1; D may be TRBD2 (7 bases). The germline gives CDR1 SEHNR, CDR2 FQNEAQ (reference sequence). The CDR3 extends over 12 amino acids. Between the trimmed V and J ends, which lost 6 bases and 8 bases, there was a span of 11 bases. The CDR3 DNA is TGTGCCAGCAGTGTAGGGGGGGATGAGCAGTTCTTC. Translated, it gives CASSVGGDEQFF.

This chain uses TRBV7-3 with TRBJ2-7; 15 positions agree with TRBD2. The CDR3 length is 20 residues. Germline lookup yields CDR1 SGHTA and CDR2 FQGTGA. The V and J ends lost 2 bases and 0 bases, in that order; junction bases with no gene match: 11. The CDR3 sequence: CASSLAEGTSGRKSSYEQYF. The CDR3 bases are TGTGCCAGCAGCTTAGCGGAGGGGACTAGCGGGAGGAAAAGCTCCTACGAGCAGTACTTC.

The chain joins TRBV18 to TRBJ2-3; TRBD1 aligns across 9 bases. CDR1 KGHSH and CDR2 LQKENI come from the germline V gene. V lost 3 bases to trimming and J lost 7 bases; unmatched junction nucleotides: 8. The CDR3 is 15 amino acids. The CDR3 here is CASSPEGQGVNTQYF. For the CDR3, the DNA is TGTGCCAGCTCACCTGAGGGACAGGGTGTAAATACGCAGTATTTT.

CDR3: CASSSDGVRAKNIQYF. Written as DNA, the CDR3 is TGTGCCAGCAGCTCTGACGGGGTCCGGGCCAAAAACATTCAGTACTTC. The J gene is TRBJ2-4, the V gene TRBV5-6, with D possibly matching TRBD2 (5 bases). CDR3 length: 16 residues. Per germline, CDR1 SGHDT and CDR2 YYEEEE. V shed 3 bases and J shed 1 base, with 14 bases lying between them.

V gene TRBV27 combines with J gene TRBJ2-1; 9 bases are a match to TRBD2. J was trimmed by 8 bases and V by 6 bases; bases with no gene match: 11. CDR1 and CDR2 from the germline V gene are MNHEY and SMNVEV (reference sequence). This CDR3 has 15 residues. CDR3: CASSPGTSRNDEQFF. The CDR3 DNA follows: TGTGCCAGCAGCCCCGGGACTAGCAGGAATGATGAGCAGTTCTTC.

The chain has TRBV7-6 and TRBJ2-6; 7 bases fit TRBD2. This CDR3 is 17 amino acids long. Germline trimming cut 3 bases from V and 0 bases from J; bases unmatched to any gene: 5. Germline-derived CDR1 and CDR2 are SGHVS and FNYEAQ. The CDR3 sequence: CASSFSSGGSGANVLTF. Written as DNA, the CDR3 is TGTGCCAGCAGCTTCTCGTCGGGGGGCTCTGGGGCCAACGTCCTGACTTTC.

This clone occurred a few times. The chain combines TRBV23-1 with TRBJ1-3, with 11 bases fitting TRBD1. TRBV23-1 is an open reading frame whose function is uncertain. Germline trimming cut 3 bases from V and 1 base from J; bases unmatched to any gene: 17. There are 21 residues in the CDR3. CDR3: CASSHPRTGGCNLESGNTIYF. CDR3 nucleotides: TGCGCCAGCAGTCACCCCAGGACAGGGGGCTGCAATCTCGAATCTGGAAACACCATATATTTT.

The chain couples TRBV20-1 to TRBJ2-5, with 7 bases fitting TRBD2. Germline CDR1 reads DFQATT; CDR2 reads SNEGSKA (reference sequence). This CDR3 comprises 11 residues. J lost 5 bases, V lost 7 bases, and 4 bases had no gene match. The CDR3 protein is CSGRGEETQYF. CDR3 DNA: TGCAGTGGCCGGGGGGAGGAGACCCAGTACTTC.

This rearrangement joins TRBV6-5 to TRBJ2-5; 11 nucleotides match TRBD1. The ends lost 7 bases at V and 1 base at J; junction bases unmatched: 5. CDR1 and CDR2 (germline): MNHEY, SVGAGI. The CDR3 extends over 15 amino acids. In DNA form, the CDR3 reads TGTGCCAGCATCCCGGGACAGGGGGGCCAAGAGACCCAGTACTTC. Translated: CASIPGQGGQETQYF.

V gene TRBV4-1 combines with J gene TRBJ2-3; TRBD2 is a possible D gene (5 bases). Germline CDR1 and CDR2: MGHRA and YSYEKL. This CDR3 is 16 amino acids long. Trimming left V 1 base short and J 2 bases short, with 13 bases between. The CDR3 region has the DNA TGCGCCAGCAGCCAAGCGGGGAATAAGCCCACAGATACGCAGTATTTT. This encodes CASSQAGNKPTDTQYF.

The genes are TRBV18 and TRBJ2-1; 9 bases fit TRBD1. With 2 bases clipped from V and 8 bases from J, the junction kept 4 bases outside the gene matches. CDR3 size: 14 residues. The germline V gene encodes CDR1 KGHSH and CDR2 LQKENI. The CDR3 here is CASSPGTGRHEQFF. CDR3 DNA sequence: TGTGCCAGCTCACCAGGGACAGGGAGGCATGAGCAGTTCTTC. Full variable domain (outside the CDR3, taken from reference TRBV18 and TRBJ2-1): NAGVMQNPRHLVRRRGQEARLRCSPMKGHSHVYWYRQLPEEGLKFMVYLQKENIIDESGMPKERFSAEFPKEGPSILRIQQVVRGDSAAYFCASSPGTGRHEQFFGPGTRLTVL.

The chain recombines TRBV27 with TRBJ2-1; TRBD1 matches 9 bases. Unmatched junction bases numbered 5, after V lost 5 bases and J lost 3 bases. The CDR3 is made up of 15 amino acids. Germline V gene lookup returns CDR1 MNHEY and CDR2 SMNVEV (reference sequence). The CDR3 nucleotides are TGTGCCAGCAGTCCCGCGGGACAGGGCTACAATGAGCAGTTCTTC. This sequence encodes CASSPAGQGYNEQFF.

The chain is built from TRBV7-9 and TRBJ2-7; 7 nucleotides agree with TRBD1. Trimming removed 3 bases from V and 1 base from J; junction bases left unmatched: 9. The CDR3 loop spans 16 amino acids. Germline CDR1 is SEHNR and CDR2 is FQNEAQ (reference sequence). The CDR3 nucleotides are TGTGCCAGCAGCTTCATCTTCGGGACAGTATCCTACGAGCAGTACTTC. Translating gives CASSFIFGTVSYEQYF.

The CDR3, as DNA: TGTGCCAGCAGCGACGGACAGACCCCTCCGTTCTTC. It is translated as CASSDGQTPPFF. The chain couples TRBV7-9 to TRBJ2-1; TRBD1 might be the D (6 bases). Trimming pared 5 bases from V and 15 bases from J, leaving 17 bases between. The germline gives CDR1 SEHNR, CDR2 FQNEAQ (reference sequence). This CDR3 spans 12 amino acids. The full variable domain, in which reference TRBV7-9 and TRBJ2-1 provide the parts outside the CDR3, is DTGVSQNPRHKITKRGQNVTFRCDPISEHNRLYWYRQTLGQGPEFLTYFQNEAQLEKSRLLSDRFSAERPKGSFSTLEIQRTEQGDSAMYLCASSDGQTPPFFGPGTRLTVL.

The CDR3 region has the DNA TGTGCCAGCAGGTCCGGGACTAGCGGGAGGAGCGGGGAGCTGTTTTTT. As protein: CASRSGTSGRSGELFF. This chain joins TRBV5-4 and TRBJ2-2; the match to TRBD2 covers 15 bases. J lost 7 bases, V lost 5 bases, and 6 bases had no gene match. This CDR3 comprises 16 residues. Per the germline V gene, CDR1 is SGHNT and CDR2 is YYREEE (reference sequence).

V and J are TRBV11-2 and TRBJ1-1, with D possibly being TRBD1 (6 bases). The CDR3 length is 15 residues. CDR1 SGHAT and CDR2 FQNNGV come from the germline V gene. V shed 5 bases and J shed 1 base, with 14 bases lying between them. The CDR3 region has the DNA TGTGCCAGCAGCCTGACGACAGGTCCGAACACTGAAGCTTTCTTT. Protein product: CASSLTTGPNTEAFF.

This clone was seen once. The V call is TRBV6-5, the J call TRBJ2-1, with 11 bases lining up with TRBD1. This CDR3 has 15 amino acids. Germline lookup yields CDR1 MNHEY and CDR2 SVGAGI. V lost 5 bases and J lost 6; bases outside the gene matches: 6. The CDR3 region has the DNA TGTGCCAGCAGTACCGGGACAGGGGGAATCAATGAGCAGTTCTTC. Translated, it gives CASSTGTGGINEQFF.

V and J are TRBV7-9 and TRBJ2-3; TRBD1 might be the D (5 bases). The CDR3 loop spans 16 amino acids. V dropped 1 base and J dropped 0 bases, with 11 bases sitting between them. The germline gives CDR1 SEHNR, CDR2 FQNEAQ (reference sequence). In DNA, the CDR3 is TGTGCCAGCAGCTTAGGGCAGGGTCGGAGCACAGATACGCAGTATTTT. Amino acids: CASSLGQGRSTDTQYF.

The chain carries TRBV4-2 and TRBJ2-3, with a possible D match to TRBD1 (7 bases). The length of the CDR3 is 15 residues. Trimming took 4 bases from V and 3 from J, leaving 14 bases between them. Germline CDR1 and CDR2: LGHNA and YNFKEQ. CDR3 nucleotide sequence: TGTGCCAGCAGCCGTCAGGGGGGTGGGACAGATACGCAGTATTTT. It translates to CASSRQGGGTDTQYF.

The chain carries TRBV7-9 and TRBJ1-2, with D possibly TRBD1 on 5 matching bases. The CDR3 consists of 15 residues. CDR1 is SEHNR and CDR2 is FQNEAQ in the germline V gene (reference sequence). V was clipped by 5 bases and J by 6 bases, with 19 bases between them. CDR3 bases: TGTGCCAGCAGCAACGACAGACTTCTAATTAATGGCTACACCTTC. This gives the protein CASSNDRLLINGYTF.

V is TRBV28 and J is TRBJ2-7; 7 bases line up with TRBD1. CDR3 length: 15 amino acids. Germline V CDR1 and CDR2: MDHEN, SYDVKM. The J segment lost 2 bases and the V segment lost 5 bases, leaving 9 bases of the junction unmatched. The CDR3 loop is CASSPQFRGTYEQYF. Here the CDR3 DNA reads TGTGCCAGCAGTCCCCAATTCAGGGGGACCTACGAGCAGTACTTC.